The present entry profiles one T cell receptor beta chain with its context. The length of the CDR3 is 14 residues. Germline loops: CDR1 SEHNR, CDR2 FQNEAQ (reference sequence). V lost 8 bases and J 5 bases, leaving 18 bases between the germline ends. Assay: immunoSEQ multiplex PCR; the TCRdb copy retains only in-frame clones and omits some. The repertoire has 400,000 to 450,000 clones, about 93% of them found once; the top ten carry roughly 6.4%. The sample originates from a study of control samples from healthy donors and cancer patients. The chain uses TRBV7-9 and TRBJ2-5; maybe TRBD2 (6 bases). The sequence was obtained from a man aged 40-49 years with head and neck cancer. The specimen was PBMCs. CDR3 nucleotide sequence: TGTGCCAGCCTCCCTTCGGAGGGGTACGAGACCCAGTACTTC. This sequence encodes CASLPSEGYETQYF. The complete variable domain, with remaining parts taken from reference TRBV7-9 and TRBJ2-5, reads DTGVSQNPRHKITKRGQNVTFRCDPISEHNRLYWYRQTLGQGPEFLTYFQNEAQLEKSRLLSDRFSAERPKGSFSTLEIQRTEQGDSAMYLCASLPSEGYETQYFGPGTRLLVL.